A single sample is the source of the 27 T cell receptor beta chains below, sequenced in a study of HIV-infected patients and healthy controls. Reverse transcription used around 480 ng RNA and constant-region primers for alpha and beta. Alpha and beta chain libraries were made separately by chain-specific third strand synthesis with multiplexing indices. MiXCR, applied by TCRdb to the 5' RACE reads, yields one record per CDR3 protein. This table has roughly 9,800 distinct CDR3 sequences, 8% appearing once. Whole blood was used without fractionation, so all unsorted peripheral T cells were included. Sequenced sample: blood. Receptors were obtained from an adult in good health.

This clonotype counts as medium-sized (0.01 to 0.1%). The chain combines TRBV7-2 with TRBJ2-7; D unclear. Between the trimmed V and J ends, which lost 10 bases and 0 bases, there was a span of 10 bases. Germline CDR1 reads SGHTA; CDR2 reads FQGNSA. The CDR3 is 12 amino acids. In DNA form, the CDR3 reads TGTGCCATCCAGGCAAGCTCCTACGAGCAGTACTTC. Amino acids: CAIQASSYEQYF.

Relative to its sample, this clonotype is medium-sized (0.01 to 0.1%). The chain recombines TRBV7-2 with TRBJ2-4, with TRBD2 matching over 9 bases. Trimming took 4 bases from V and 0 from J; bases not matched to a gene: 10. The V gene's germline CDR1 is SGHTA and CDR2 FQGNSA. The CDR3 extends over 18 amino acids. This CDR3 reads CASSSGLLAGLAKNIQYF. The CDR3 DNA follows: TGTGCCAGCAGCTCTGGGTTACTAGCGGGCCTAGCCAAAAACATTCAGTACTTC.

Many counts were recorded for this clonotype. J is TRBJ2-7 and V is TRBV5-1; 11 bases align to TRBD1. The germline gives CDR1 SGHRS, CDR2 YFSETQ. The V segment lost 5 bases and the J segment 1 base; nucleotides outside the gene matches: 5. CDR3 length: 15 amino acids. The chain's CDR3 is CASRPGTGGSYEQYF. CDR3 bases: TGCGCCAGCAGGCCTGGGACAGGGGGTTCCTACGAGCAGTACTTC.

This clonotype is categorized as medium-sized. Written as DNA, the CDR3 is TGTGCCAGCAGCTTAGCACAGGGCCATAATCAGCCCCAGCATTTT. Residues: CASSLAQGHNQPQHF. The chain has TRBV7-8 and TRBJ1-5; maybe TRBD1 (6 bases). The germline CDR1 and CDR2 sequences are SGHVS and FQNEAQ. V was trimmed by 0 bases and J by 4 bases, leaving 10 bases between them. The CDR3 consists of 15 residues.

V gene TRBV11-2 combines with J gene TRBJ2-7, with D maybe TRBD1 (5 bases). This CDR3 has 15 residues. V was cut by 6 bases and J by 2 bases, with 17 bases left in between. CDR1 and CDR2 from the germline V gene are SGHAT and FQNNGV. For the CDR3, the DNA is TGTGCCAGCAGACTTTGGGGCGGTGTTCCCTACGAGCAGTACTTC. Translated, it gives CASRLWGGVPYEQYF.

This clonotype is termed medium-sized. This chain links TRBV29-1 with TRBJ2-1, with D perhaps matching TRBD1 (6 bases). The V end lost 5 bases, the J end lost 9 bases, and 17 bases lay between the germline ends. The CDR3 covers 13 residues. Germline V lookup: CDR1 SQVTM, CDR2 ANQGSEA. The CDR3 DNA follows: TGCAGCGTTCGGCAGGGGAATAGTGGTGAGCAGTTCTTC. Translation gives CSVRQGNSGEQFF.

In this sample, this clonotype is medium-sized. This chain connects TRBV5-5 to TRBJ2-3; D is ambiguous. Trimming pared 4 bases from V and 1 base from J, leaving 10 bases between. This CDR3 contains 14 residues. CDR1 SGHKS and CDR2 YYEKEE come from the germline V gene (reference sequence). DNA for the CDR3: TGTGCCAGCAGCAAAGGGTCGGGCACAGATACGCAGTATTTT. Encoded protein: CASSKGSGTDTQYF.

This clonotype is categorized as medium-sized. The chain joins TRBV6-5 to TRBJ1-5, with a weak D call TRBD1 (6 bases). The CDR3 sequence is 12 residues long. V was clipped by 8 bases and J by 9 bases, with 14 bases between them. The germline CDR1 and CDR2 sequences are MNHEY and SVGAGI. The CDR3 DNA is TGTGCCAGCGGGGGGGGCGCGGGGCCCCAGCATTTT. Translating it yields CASGGGAGPQHF.

This clonotype ranks as medium-sized (0.01 to 0.1%). The DNA of the CDR3 is TGTGCCAGTAGTATGGGCGGACCAACCAGGTCTAACTATGGCTACACCTTC. It translates to CASSMGGPTRSNYGYTF. V and J are TRBV19 and TRBJ1-2; D uncertain. The CDR3 length is 17 residues. Per the germline V gene, CDR1 is LNHDA and CDR2 is SQIVND (reference sequence). Trimming cost V 3 bases and J 0 bases, with 17 bases left between them.

In its sample, this clonotype was seen a few times. This chain links TRBV10-3 with TRBJ1-2; D not resolved. Between the trimmed V and J ends, which lost 3 bases and 2 bases, there was a span of 7 bases. The germline CDR1 and CDR2 sequences are ENHRY and SYGVKD. The CDR3 covers 13 residues. The CDR3 coding sequence is TGTGCCATCAGTGAAATGGGAAACTATGGCTACACCTTC. It specifies CAISEMGNYGYTF.

The sample holds many counts of this clonotype. This chain joins TRBV7-2 and TRBJ2-1; D might be TRBD1 (6 bases). CDR3 length: 16 residues. Germline CDR1 is SGHTA and CDR2 is FQGNSA. Trimming left V 5 bases short and J 0 bases short, with 14 bases between. The CDR3 spells CASSPQGAASYNEQFF. The DNA for the CDR3 is TGTGCCAGCAGCCCACAGGGCGCAGCCTCCTACAATGAGCAGTTCTTC.

V and J are TRBV4-3 and TRBJ2-7; 9 bases align to TRBD2. After removal of 0 bases from V and 7 bases from J, the junction contained 10 bases not matched to a gene. CDR3 length: 16 residues. Germline assignment: CDR1 LGHNA and CDR2 YSLEER. CDR3 coding DNA: TGCGCCAGCAGCCAAGATCTGCGGGCCAGCGGGGGGGAGCAGTACTTC. This gives the protein CASSQDLRASGGEQYF.

By sample share, this clonotype is medium-sized (0.01 to 0.1%). V is TRBV27 and J is TRBJ2-7; 9 bases match TRBD2. Germline V CDR1 and CDR2: MNHEY, SMNVEV (reference sequence). This CDR3 has 17 amino acids. The V gene end was trimmed by 2 bases and the J gene end by 7 bases; junction bases not matched to a gene: 15. CDR3 sequence: CASSLRRWVAGEGEQYF. The CDR3 coding sequence is TGTGCCAGCAGTTTACGTCGGTGGGTAGCGGGAGAAGGGGAGCAGTACTTC.

This clonotype is labeled medium-sized (0.01 to 0.1%). CDR3 sequence (DNA): TGTGCCATCAGTCCCGCCTCGGATACGCAGTATTTT. Translated, it gives CAISPASDTQYF. The chain has TRBV10-3 and TRBJ2-3; unclear D gene. The CDR3 covers 12 residues. The ends were cut back, 5 bases at V and 6 bases at J, with 9 bases in the middle. CDR1 is ENHRY and CDR2 is SYGVKD in the germline V gene.

This clonotype came up many times. The J gene is TRBJ2-5, the V gene TRBV7-2; 8 bases align to TRBD2. The V and J ends lost 4 bases and 3 bases, in that order; junction bases with no gene match: 10. This CDR3 is built from 16 residues. CDR1 SGHTA and CDR2 FQGNSA come from the germline V gene. The CDR3 loop reads CASSSIDAGGEETQYF. CDR3 nucleotide sequence: TGTGCCAGCAGCTCCATAGACGCGGGGGGCGAAGAGACCCAGTACTTC.

The sample holds many counts of this clonotype. The chain recombines TRBV19 with TRBJ1-1; D gene uncertain. The CDR3 has 12 amino acids. V gave up 3 bases and J gave up 8 bases, with 10 bases separating them. CDR1 is LNHDA, CDR2 SQIVND, per germline (reference sequence). CDR3 protein: CASSMIFREAFF. For the CDR3, the DNA is TGTGCCAGTAGTATGATTTTCCGGGAAGCTTTCTTT.

The V gene is TRBV5-1, the J gene TRBJ1-6, with D perhaps matching TRBD1 (6 bases). The CDR3 has 16 amino acids. In germline, CDR1 is SGHRS, CDR2 YFSETQ. Trimming pared 3 bases from V and 4 bases from J, leaving 14 bases between. The CDR3 bases are TGCGCCAGCAGCTCGTGGACAGCCGGTTATAATTCACCCCTCCACTTT. Protein sequence: CASSSWTAGYNSPLHF.

The rearrangement uses TRBV20-1 and TRBJ2-7, with D unclear. There are 15 residues in the CDR3. The V end was cut by 2 bases, the J end by 3 bases, with 17 bases between. CDR1 DFQATT and CDR2 SNEGSKA come from the germline V gene (reference sequence). The CDR3 reads CSARTLQAEIYEQYF. The CDR3 DNA sequence: TGCAGTGCTAGAACCCTGCAGGCGGAGATCTACGAGCAGTACTTC.

This clonotype was counted at least ten times. The chain uses TRBV5-4 and TRBJ2-7; 9 positions match TRBD1. The CDR3 sequence is 16 residues long. After removal of 4 bases from V and 0 bases from J, the junction contained 8 bases not matched to a gene. Germline CDR1 SGHNT, CDR2 YYREEE (reference sequence). In nucleotides, the CDR3 is TGTGCCAGCAGCCTAGGAGACAGGGGGTTCTCCTACGAGCAGTACTTC. Translating gives CASSLGDRGFSYEQYF.

This clonotype was seen ten or more times. V gene TRBV5-6 combines with J gene TRBJ2-3; no clear D gene. Per the germline V gene, CDR1 is SGHDT and CDR2 is YYEEEE. V was shortened by 4 bases and J by 3 bases, with 21 bases between the two germline ends. The CDR3 extends over 17 amino acids. The CDR3 loop is CASSGTPLIFGTDTQYF. The CDR3 DNA reads as TGTGCCAGCAGCGGAACTCCTCTTATTTTCGGGACAGATACGCAGTATTTT.

This clonotype is deemed medium-sized. The chain uses TRBV6-5 and TRBJ1-1; D ambiguous. Germline V CDR1 and CDR2: MNHEY, SVGAGI. This CDR3 is 15 amino acids long. V lost 0 bases to trimming and J lost 3 bases, with 11 bases between them. The CDR3 bases are TGTGCCAGCAGTTACTCCGGATCCCAGCACACTGAAGCTTTCTTT. Protein product: CASSYSGSQHTEAFF.

By share of the sample, this clonotype is medium-sized (0.01 to 0.1%). The J gene is TRBJ2-1, the V gene TRBV4-3; possible D gene TRBD2, 5 bases. The CDR3 loop spans 17 amino acids. V was pared by 0 bases and J by 3 bases, with 15 bases between. Germline values: CDR1 LGHNA, CDR2 YSLEER. The CDR3 protein is CASSQDLGLANYNEQFF. CDR3 DNA: TGCGCCAGCAGCCAAGATCTTGGGCTAGCCAACTACAATGAGCAGTTCTTC.

This clonotype is labeled as medium-sized. The rearrangement uses TRBV2 and TRBJ2-5, with D hard to call. V shed 7 bases and J shed 1 base, with 10 bases lying between them. CDR1 SNHLY and CDR2 FYNNEI come from the germline V gene. This CDR3 spans 13 amino acids. Written as DNA, the CDR3 is TGTGCCAGCAACCCTCCGTTCCAAGAGACCCAGTACTTC. It is translated as CASNPPFQETQYF.

Relative to its sample, this clonotype is medium-sized. J is TRBJ1-1 and V is TRBV7-9, with D hard to call. The CDR3 runs to 14 residues. Trimming pared 1 base from V and 6 bases from J, leaving 12 bases between. Germline V gene data show CDR1 as SEHNR and CDR2 as FQNEAQ (reference sequence). CDR3 sequence: CASSLVEGLAEAFF. DNA of the CDR3: TGTGCCAGCAGCTTAGTAGAAGGCTTGGCTGAAGCTTTCTTT. The whole variable domain, remainder taken from reference TRBV7-9 and TRBJ1-1, is DTGVSQNPRHKITKRGQNVTFRCDPISEHNRLYWYRQTLGQGPEFLTYFQNEAQLEKSRLLSDRFSAERPKGSFSTLEIQRTEQGDSAMYLCASSLVEGLAEAFFGQGTRLTVV.

This clonotype qualifies as medium-sized. The chain links TRBV4-1 to TRBJ2-2; tentative D call: TRBD1 (5 bases). Trimming shortened V by 2 bases and J by 4 bases, and 14 bases separated the two germline ends. CDR1 and CDR2 (germline): MGHRA, YSYEKL. This CDR3 has 16 residues. The CDR3: CASSQPSDRPTGELFF. The CDR3 nucleotides are TGCGCCAGCAGCCAACCGTCCGACAGACCCACCGGGGAGCTGTTTTTT.

This clonotype rates as medium-sized (0.01 to 0.1%). The J gene is TRBJ2-5, the V gene TRBV7-2, with D hard to call. Germline CDR1 and CDR2: SGHTA and FQGNSA. V was trimmed by 3 bases and J by 2 bases, leaving 19 bases between them. The CDR3 extends over 17 amino acids. The CDR3 sequence: CASSLIAFGTVQETQYF. CDR3 coding DNA: TGTGCCAGCAGCTTGATCGCGTTTGGAACTGTACAAGAGACCCAGTACTTC.

This clonotype was seen repeatedly, ten times or more. V usage is TRBV29-1 and J usage is TRBJ2-2, with no clear D. CDR3 length: 11 amino acids. CDR1 SQVTM and CDR2 ANQGSEA come from the germline V gene. Between the trimmed V and J ends, which lost 4 bases and 5 bases, there was a span of 5 bases. CDR3 nucleotides: TGCAGCGTTGTCGGGACCGGGGAGCTGTTTTTT. It specifies CSVVGTGELFF.